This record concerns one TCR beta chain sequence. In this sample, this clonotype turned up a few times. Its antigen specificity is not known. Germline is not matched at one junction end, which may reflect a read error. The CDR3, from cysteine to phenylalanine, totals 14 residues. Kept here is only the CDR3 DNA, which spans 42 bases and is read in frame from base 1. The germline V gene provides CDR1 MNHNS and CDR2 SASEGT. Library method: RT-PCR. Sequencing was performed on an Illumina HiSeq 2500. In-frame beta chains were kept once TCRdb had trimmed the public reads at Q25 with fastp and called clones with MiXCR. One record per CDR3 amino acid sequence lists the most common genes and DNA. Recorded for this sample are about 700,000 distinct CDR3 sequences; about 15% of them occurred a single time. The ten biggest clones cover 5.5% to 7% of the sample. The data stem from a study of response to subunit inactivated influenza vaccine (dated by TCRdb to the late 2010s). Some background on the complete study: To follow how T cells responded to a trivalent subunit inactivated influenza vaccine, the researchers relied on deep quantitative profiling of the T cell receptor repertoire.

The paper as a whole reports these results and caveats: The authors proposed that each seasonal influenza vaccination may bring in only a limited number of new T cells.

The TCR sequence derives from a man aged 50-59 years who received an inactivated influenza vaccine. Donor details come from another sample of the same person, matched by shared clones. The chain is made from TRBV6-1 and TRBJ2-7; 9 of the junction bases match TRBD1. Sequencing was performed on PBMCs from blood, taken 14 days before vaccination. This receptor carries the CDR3 CASSKAGQGYEQYF. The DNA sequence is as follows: TGTGCCAGCAGTAAAGCGGGACAGGGCTACGAGCAGTACTTC.